The rows below give T cell receptor beta chains drawn from one sample of a study. TCRdb reprocessed the RT-PCR reads with MiXCR, giving one entry per CDR3 protein. The repertoire holds about 700,000 distinct CDR3 sequences, around 14% seen once, with about 3.9% in the top ten. Sequenced material: memory CD4+ T cells from blood. The source is a female donor in good health, serving as a healthy control. Each CDR3 is given with its conserved first and last residue. A D gene is named only where the DNA matches it firmly. Some rows mark clone size as missing; the rest say once, few, many or name a class of expanded clone.

J,size,V,D,CDR3,DNA
TRBJ2-6,.,TRBV10-3,TRBD2,CAISSSPGLGSSGANVLTF,TGTGCCATCAGTTCTTCTCCGGGACTAGGCTCCTCTGGGGCCAACGTCCTGACTTTC
TRBJ1-2,few,TRBV20-1,.,CSARDYRTGDSYGYTF,TGCAGTGCTAGGGACTATCGGACGGGGGATAGCTATGGCTACACCTTC
TRBJ1-2,many,TRBV12-3/TRBV12-4,TRBD1,CASSTVGTGKGYTF,TGTGCCAGCAGTACCGTCGGGACAGGGAAGGGCTACACCTTC
TRBJ1-4,.,TRBV20-1,.,CSARGLNEKLFF,TGCAGTGCTAGAGGCCTCAATGAAAAACTGTTTTTT
TRBJ1-1,.,TRBV12-3/TRBV12-4,.,CASSFQRLNTEAFF,TGTGCCAGCAGTTTCCAGAGGCTGAACACTGAAGCTTTCTTT
TRBJ2-5,.,TRBV5-4,TRBD1,CASSTSTGGRATQYF,TGTGCCAGCAGCACATCAACAGGGGGCCGAGCGACCCAGTACTTC
TRBJ2-7,few,TRBV28,TRBD1,CASSSAAGQVEQYF,TGTGCCAGCAGTTCAGCAGCCGGACAGGTCGAGCAGTACTTC
TRBJ2-7,many,TRBV7-3,.,CASSFLPGQDYEQYF,TGTGCCAGCAGCTTCCTGCCGGGACAAGACTACGAGCAGTACTTC
TRBJ2-2,few,TRBV5-1,.,CASSLFGRQNTGELFF,TGCGCCAGCAGCTTGTTTGGACGACAGAACACCGGGGAGCTGTTTTTT
TRBJ1-3,.,TRBV29-1,.,CSVEGQKGNTIYF,TGCAGCGTTGAAGGTCAGAAAGGAAACACCATATATTTT
TRBJ1-1,.,TRBV4-2,TRBD1,CASSHRTGTDTEAFF,TGTGCCAGCAGCCATCGGACAGGGACGGACACTGAAGCTTTCTTT
TRBJ2-7,few,TRBV6-1,TRBD2,CASSEASSGSYEQYF,TGTGCCAGCAGTGAAGCAAGTAGCGGGAGCTACGAGCAGTACTTC
TRBJ2-7,.,TRBV20-1,.,CSARGASTPEYF,TGCAGTGCTAGGGGGGCCTCCACTCCTGAGTACTTC
TRBJ1-1,few,TRBV20-1,TRBD1,CSAHDRASGNTEAFF,TGCAGTGCCCACGACAGGGCCTCAGGAAACACTGAAGCTTTCTTT
TRBJ1-2,few,TRBV27,TRBD1,CASSLYGTGGSSGYTF,TGTGCCAGCAGTTTATACGGGACAGGGGGCTCGTCGGGCTACACCTTC
TRBJ1-4,few,TRBV30,.,CAWSRQWGEKLFF,TGTGCCTGGAGTAGACAGTGGGGGGAAAAACTGTTTTTT
TRBJ2-3,many,TRBV7-2,.,CASSPMGGADTQYF,TGTGCCAGCAGCCCGATGGGGGGTGCGGATACGCAGTATTTT
TRBJ2-2,few,TRBV12-3/TRBV12-4,.,CASSFGASGELFF,TGTGCCAGCAGTTTTGGGGCGAGCGGGGAGCTGTTTTTT
TRBJ1-1,few,TRBV11-2,.,CASSLARSYTEAFF,TGTGCCAGCAGCTTAGCCAGGAGCTACACTGAAGCTTTCTTT
TRBJ2-3,.,TRBV11-1,.,CASSLGTDPTGYTDTQYF,TGTGCCAGCAGCTTAGGGACGGACCCCACGGGATACACAGATACGCAGTATTTT
TRBJ1-2,once,TRBV3-1,.,CASKGYWDYGYTF,TGTGCCAGCAAGGGGTATTGGGACTATGGCTACACCTTC
TRBJ1-1,few,TRBV15,.,CATSRDLWWAEAFF,TGTGCCACCAGCAGAGATCTCTGGTGGGCTGAAGCTTTCTTT
TRBJ1-6,few,TRBV12-3/TRBV12-4,.,CASSLDGHDSPLHF,TGTGCCAGCAGTTTAGACGGCCATGATTCACCCCTCCACTTT
TRBJ2-3,.,TRBV24-1,.,CATSERLTGLSPTTDTQYF,TGTGCCACCAGTGAGCGACTTACAGGGCTCTCTCCTACCACAGATACGCAGTATTTT
TRBJ2-7,few,TRBV18,.,CASSPSRWVYEQYF,TGTGCCAGCTCCCCAAGCCGGTGGGTCTACGAGCAGTACTTC
TRBJ2-3,few,TRBV7-2,.,CASSFSNTQYF,TGTGCCAGCAGCTTTAGTAATACGCAGTATTTT
TRBJ2-1,many,TRBV5-1,TRBD1,CASSLGQGNNEQFF,TGCGCCAGCAGCTTGGGACAGGGGAACAATGAGCAGTTCTTC
TRBJ2-1,few,TRBV4-3,.,CASSPNRLANGYNEQFF,TGCGCCAGCAGCCCTAACAGGCTAGCTAATGGATACAATGAGCAGTTCTTC
TRBJ2-3,many,TRBV6-6,.,CASSYRDNTDTQYF,TGTGCCAGCAGTTATCGGGACAACACAGATACGCAGTATTTT
TRBJ1-1,few,TRBV6-1,.,CASSESGGADGTEAFF,TGTGCCAGCAGTGAAAGTGGGGGGGCCGATGGTACTGAAGCTTTCTTT
TRBJ2-5,many,TRBV10-3,.,CAISEGTTTGKTQYF,TGTGCCATCAGTGAGGGGACAACCACCGGGAAGACCCAGTACTTC
TRBJ2-6,.,TRBV3-1,.,CASSQDKGISGANVLTF,TGTGCCAGCAGCCAAGATAAAGGGATCTCTGGGGCCAACGTCCTGACTTTC
TRBJ1-1,few,TRBV4-1,.,CASSQYSSGQKNTEAFF,TGCGCCAGCAGCCAATATTCGTCGGGACAAAAGAACACTGAAGCTTTCTTT
TRBJ2-1,.,TRBV5-1,TRBD1,CASSLWTGTHEQFF,TGCGCCAGCAGCTTGTGGACAGGGACCCATGAGCAGTTCTTC
TRBJ2-1,.,TRBV5-5,TRBD2,CASSLVTSGGLSCNEQFF,TGTGCCAGCAGCTTGGTGACTAGCGGGGGCCTGTCCTGCAATGAGCAGTTCTTC
TRBJ2-1,.,TRBV3-1,TRBD2,CASSGSGRSDNEQFF,TGTGCCAGCAGCGGTAGCGGGAGGTCTGACAATGAGCAGTTCTTC
TRBJ2-7,many,TRBV29-1,.,CSARDTFDYEQYF,TGCAGCGCCCGGGACACTTTCGACTACGAGCAGTACTTC
TRBJ2-3,few,TRBV6-2/TRBV6-3,TRBD2,CASSRTSGVFTDTQYF,TGTGCCAGCAGTCGGACTAGCGGGGTATTCACAGATACGCAGTATTTT
TRBJ1-4,few,TRBV13,TRBD1,CASSLGQGIREKLFF,TGTGCCAGCAGCCTCGGACAGGGGATACGTGAAAAACTGTTTTTT
TRBJ1-2,few,TRBV30,.,CAWSLDSYGYTF,TGTGCCTGGAGCCTCGACTCCTATGGCTACACCTTC
TRBJ2-5,.,TRBV5-6,.,CASSSTGGAGSGTETQYF,TGTGCCAGCAGCTCAACAGGGGGCGCGGGTAGCGGGACGGAGACCCAGTACTTC
TRBJ1-1,few,TRBV30,.,CAWSSQGNTEAFF,TGTGCCTGGAGTTCTCAGGGAAACACTGAAGCTTTCTTT
TRBJ2-3,.,TRBV20-1,TRBD2,CSASGGTSGKSDTQYF,TGCAGTGCTAGTGGTGGGACTAGCGGGAAATCAGATACGCAGTATTTT
TRBJ1-2,.,TRBV10-3,.,CAIRPGGPYGYTF,TGTGCCATCAGGCCGGGAGGTCCGTATGGCTACACCTTC
TRBJ2-1,few,TRBV7-3,TRBD2,CASSRRVASGFPEQFF,TGTGCCAGCAGCAGGAGGGTGGCTAGCGGGTTTCCGGAGCAGTTCTTC
TRBJ2-2,once,TRBV2,TRBD1,CASSETTGTGELFF,TGTGCCAGCAGTGAAACGACAGGGACCGGGGAGCTGTTTTTT
TRBJ2-7,.,TRBV28,TRBD1,CASSSHTQGDPYEQYF,TGTGCCAGCAGTTCTCACACTCAGGGGGATCCCTACGAGCAGTACTTC
TRBJ1-1,.,TRBV27,.,CASSFLGSGAFF,TGTGCCAGCAGTTTTTTAGGGTCGGGGGCTTTCTTT
TRBJ2-7,few,TRBV7-8,TRBD2,CASSRTSSSYEQYF,TGTGCCAGCAGCCGGACTAGCAGCTCCTACGAGCAGTACTTC
TRBJ2-2,few,TRBV29-1,.,CSAKRGESDGELFF,TGCAGCGCCAAAAGGGGGGAGAGTGACGGGGAGCTGTTTTTT
TRBJ2-1,few,TRBV3-1,TRBD2,CASSDGTRKQFF,TGTGCCAGCAGCGACGGGACTAGAAAACAGTTCTTC
TRBJ1-6,few,TRBV7-2,TRBD1,CASSPGGLNSPLHF,TGTGCCAGCAGCCCAGGGGGTTTGAATTCACCCCTCCACTTT
TRBJ2-1,many,TRBV6-5,TRBD2,CASRASGYNEQFF,TGTGCCAGCAGGGCTAGCGGCTACAATGAGCAGTTCTTC